The source of this T cell receptor beta chain is a study of cytomegalovirus exposure and HLA in healthy donors. Looking at the study overall: HLA-typed donors were the source of 83 million or so unique TCRs, which an early data release held.

CDR1 and CDR2 (germline): MNHEY, SMNVEV (reference sequence). V was shortened by 2 bases and J by 3 bases, with 8 bases between the two germline ends. This CDR3 contains 13 residues. The PCR made use of 60 Vbeta and 13 Jbeta primers. Clones were sequenced by immunoSEQ multiplex PCR, and TCRdb holds only the in-frame ones, with some missing. This sample yields tens of thousands of clones, of which roughly 80% are seen a single time; just under 3% belongs to the top ten. What was sequenced was PBMCs. The receptor's source is a woman aged 30 to 39 in good health and CMV-seronegative. The chain couples TRBV27 to TRBJ2-7, with TRBD1 as a possible D gene (6 bases). The CDR3, as DNA: TGTGCCAGCAGTTTAACCAGGGGCTACGAGCAGTACTTC. Translating it yields CASSLTRGYEQYF.